The entry below gives a single TCR beta chain sequence along with its context. Its target is not known. This sample is part of a study of glioma-infiltrating T cells. Study-wide points: Tissue-blood divergence was below expectation in non-neoplastic patients, above in gliomas. CDR3 overlap between tissue and blood was very small.

The iRepertoire nested amplicon-rescue multiplex PCR amplified TCR alpha and beta CDR3s from RNA. Tissue mRNA or PBMC total RNA, about 90-400 ng, went into one-step reverse transcription and amplification. Each CDR3 protein is one row after TCRdb ran MiXCR on the multiplex PCR reads. The table shows around 140,000 distinct CDR3 sequences, with around 40% occurring only once. The V gene lost 5 bases and the J gene lost 12 bases, with 23 bases spanning the gap. CDR1 and CDR2 (germline): SGHTA, FQGNSA. The CDR3 is 15 amino acids. The receptor was derived from a human donor with low-grade glioma or glioblastoma, undergoing nonglioma brain surgery, or in good health (not recorded which). Sequencing was done on a sample of glioma tissue, nonneoplastic brain tissue, or PBMCs (not recorded which). The chain joins TRBV7-2 to TRBJ2-1; the D gene is possibly TRBD2 (5 bases). CDR3 region: CASSPNPHGADRQFF. The DNA for the CDR3 is TGTGCCAGCAGCCCAAACCCCCACGGAGCGGATCGGCAGTTCTTC.